This T cell receptor beta chain was retrieved from a study of T cells after yellow fever vaccination. TCRdb reprocessed the 5' RACE reads with MiXCR, giving one entry per CDR3 protein. The profile shows about 350,000 distinct CDR3 sequences, roughly 8% of them singletons. This clonotype was detected only a few times. Trimming took off 0 bases at V and 2 bases at J, with 6 bases between the two ends. CDR1 SGHKS and CDR2 YYEKEE come from the germline V gene (reference sequence). The CDR3 covers 13 residues. The source is a man aged 18 to 30 who received the YFV17D yellow fever vaccine. Sequencing was performed on PBMCs, taken roughly 45 days after the first yellow fever vaccination. This rearrangement joins TRBV5-5 to TRBJ2-7; the D is unclear. The CDR3 nucleotides read TGTGCCAGCAGCTTGGAGGATCCCTACGAGCAGTACTTC. Residues: CASSLEDPYEQYF.